This entry concerns a single T cell receptor (beta chain). This CDR3 region has 11 residues. V was trimmed by 4 bases and J by 12 bases, leaving 10 bases between them. Germline V gene lookup returns CDR1 LGHNA and CDR2 YNFKEQ. These data originate in a study of blood T cell repertoires in COVID-19. Study information: The cDNA or gDNA used as material had been derived from T cells, B-cell-depleted T cells, or PBMCs.

The repertoire was sequenced with immunoSEQ multiplex PCR; TCRdb's copy has only in-frame clones and lacks some. Seen here are about 150,000 clones, roughly 89% observed once, and the top ten hold approximately 0.59%. The chain recombines TRBV4-2 with TRBJ2-1; TRBD2 might be the D (6 bases). The clonotype was recovered from a middle-aged man with acute or convalescent COVID-19. The sequenced sample was peripheral blood. The CDR3 coding sequence is TGTGCCAGCAGCCCCGGGGGAACGCAGTTCTTC. This encodes CASSPGGTQFF.